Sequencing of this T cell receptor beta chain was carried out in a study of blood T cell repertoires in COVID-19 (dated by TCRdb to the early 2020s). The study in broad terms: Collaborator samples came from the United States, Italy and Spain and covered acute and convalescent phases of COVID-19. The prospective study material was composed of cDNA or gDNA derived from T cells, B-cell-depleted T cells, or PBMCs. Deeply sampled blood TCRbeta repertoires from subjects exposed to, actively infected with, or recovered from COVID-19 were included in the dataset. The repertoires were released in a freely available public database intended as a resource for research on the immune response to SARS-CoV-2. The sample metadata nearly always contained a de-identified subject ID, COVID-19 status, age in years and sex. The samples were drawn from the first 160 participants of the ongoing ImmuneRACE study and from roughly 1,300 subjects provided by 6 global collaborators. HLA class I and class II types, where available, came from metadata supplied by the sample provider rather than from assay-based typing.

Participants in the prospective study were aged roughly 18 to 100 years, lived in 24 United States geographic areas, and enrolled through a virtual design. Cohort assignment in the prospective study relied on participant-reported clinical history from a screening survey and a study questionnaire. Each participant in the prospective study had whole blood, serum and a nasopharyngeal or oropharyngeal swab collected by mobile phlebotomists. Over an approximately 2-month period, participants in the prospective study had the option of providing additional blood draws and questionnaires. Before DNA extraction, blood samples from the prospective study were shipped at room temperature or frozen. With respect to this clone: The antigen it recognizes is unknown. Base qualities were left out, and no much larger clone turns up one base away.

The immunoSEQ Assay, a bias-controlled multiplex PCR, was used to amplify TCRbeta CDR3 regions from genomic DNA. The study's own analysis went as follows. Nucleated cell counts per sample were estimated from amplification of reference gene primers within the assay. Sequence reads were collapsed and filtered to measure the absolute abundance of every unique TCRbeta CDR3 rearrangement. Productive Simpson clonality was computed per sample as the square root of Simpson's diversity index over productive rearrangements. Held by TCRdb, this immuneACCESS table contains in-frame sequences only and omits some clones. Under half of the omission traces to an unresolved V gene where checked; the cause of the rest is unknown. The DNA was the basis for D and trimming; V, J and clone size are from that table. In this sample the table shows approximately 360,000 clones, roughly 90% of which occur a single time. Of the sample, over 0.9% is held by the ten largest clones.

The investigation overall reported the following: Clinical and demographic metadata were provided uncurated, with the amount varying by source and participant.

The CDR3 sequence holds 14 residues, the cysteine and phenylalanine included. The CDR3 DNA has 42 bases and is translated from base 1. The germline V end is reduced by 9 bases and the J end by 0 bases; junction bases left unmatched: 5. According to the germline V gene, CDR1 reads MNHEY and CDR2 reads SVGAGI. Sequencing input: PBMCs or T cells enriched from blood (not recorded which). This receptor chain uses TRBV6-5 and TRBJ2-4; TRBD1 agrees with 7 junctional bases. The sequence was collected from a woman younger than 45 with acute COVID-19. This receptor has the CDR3 CASTGDVAKNIQYF. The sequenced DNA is TGTGCCAGTACAGGGGATGTAGCCAAAAACATTCAGTACTTC.